This T cell receptor beta chain was sequenced in a study of blood T cell repertoires in COVID-19. Background on the study: Acute-phase and convalescent COVID-19 samples originated in the United States, Italy and Spain. Nucleic acid was either cDNA or gDNA, and it came from T cells, B-cell-depleted T cells, or PBMCs.

The Seattle patients joined while their infection was active and were tracked longitudinally afterward. In the original analysis: Estimation of nucleated cell counts relied on the amplification of reference gene primers. Clones were sequenced by immunoSEQ multiplex PCR, and TCRdb holds only the in-frame ones, with some missing. V and J calls and clone size follow that table, whereas D and trimming were derived from the DNA. This table holds 110,000 or so clones, approximately 85% found once. Germline-derived CDR1 and CDR2 are DFQATT and SNEGSKA (reference sequence). CDR3 size: 13 residues. Trimming took off 3 bases at V and 4 bases at J, with 12 bases between the two ends.

The sequenced sample consisted of peripheral blood. The chain has TRBV20-1 and TRBJ2-5, with D perhaps TRBD2 (6 bases). This receptor was taken from an older woman with COVID-19, enrolled during active disease. The CDR3 region has the DNA TGCAGTGCTAGTTCCCCCGGGGGAGAGACCCAGTACTTC. Amino acid sequence: CSASSPGGETQYF.